These T cell receptor beta chains were read from a single sample in a study of cytomegalovirus exposure and HLA in healthy donors. Using immunoSEQ multiplex PCR, the repertoire was profiled, and TCRdb retains in-frame clones only, with some absent. The sample consists of roughly 100,000 clones, 75% to 80% of them appearing once. Sequencing used PBMCs. The source is a male donor in good health and CMV-seropositive. The CDR3 runs from the conserved cysteine through the conserved F or W. The D gene is left open where the match is weak. Some rows have no size entry. The others give once, few or many, or a class for an expanded clone.

>15|TRBD2|-|TRBV11-1|TRBJ2-3
CASSSSRELPGTQYF
TGTGCCAGCAGCTCCTCGCGGGAGCTCCCTGGTACGCAGTATTTT
>19|TRBD2|once|TRBV2|TRBJ2-2
CASSVRLAARVANTGELFF
TGTGCCAGCAGTGTCAGACTAGCGGCTCGCGTCGCGAACACCGGGGAGCTGTTTTTT
>14|TRBD2|-|TRBV27|TRBJ2-7
CASPPLREPYEQYF
TGTGCCAGCCCGCCTTTGCGGGAGCCCTACGAGCAGTACTTC
>19|TRBD2|-|TRBV4-3|TRBJ2-1
CASSQEGARLAGGPNEQFF
TGCGCCAGCAGCCAAGAAGGAGCCCGACTAGCGGGAGGGCCCAATGAGCAGTTCTTC
>13|-|-|TRBV5-1|TRBJ2-7
CASSLGHSYEQYF
TGCGCCAGCAGCTTGGGACATTCCTACGAGCAGTACTTC
>13|TRBD2|-|TRBV2|TRBJ2-1
CASSASGRDEQFF
TGTGCCAGCAGCGCTAGCGGGCGTGATGAGCAGTTCTTC
>14|TRBD1|-|TRBV7-9|TRBJ2-5
CASSLGTGSETQYF
TGTGCCAGCAGCTTGGGGACAGGGAGCGAGACCCAGTACTTC
>17|-|-|TRBV21-1|TRBJ2-7
CASTRRQGRHETYEQYF
TGTGCCAGTACCAGACGACAAGGGAGGCACGAGACCTACGAGCAGTACTTC
>11|-|-|TRBV2|TRBJ2-7
CASSEIRGQYF
TGTGCCAGCAGTGAAATAAGAGGGCAGTACTTC
>16|-|-|TRBV7-9|TRBJ2-5
CASNSPSGAFQETQYF
TGTGCCAGCAACTCCCCGTCAGGGGCCTTCCAAGAGACCCAGTACTTC
>13|TRBD1|-|TRBV2|TRBJ1-6
CASNRQGAIPLHF
TGTGCCAGCAATAGACAGGGGGCGATCCCCCTCCACTTT
>17|-|-|TRBV4-3|TRBJ2-2
CASSPAGSTDSAGELFF
TGCGCCAGCAGCCCCGCTGGGAGCACAGATTCGGCCGGGGAGCTGTTTTTT
>16|TRBD2|-|TRBV19|TRBJ2-1
CASSFRLAGGPNEQFF
TGTGCCAGTAGTTTCCGACTAGCGGGAGGGCCTAATGAGCAGTTCTTC
>14|-|-|TRBV27|TRBJ2-1
CASSRTMVRNEQFF
TGTGCCAGCAGTCGTACTATGGTACGCAATGAGCAGTTCTTC
>16|TRBD2|-|TRBV9|TRBJ2-3
CASSVGPSGRTDTQYF
TGTGCCAGCAGCGTAGGTCCTAGCGGGAGAACAGATACGCAGTATTTT
>14|TRBD1|-|TRBV30|TRBJ2-5
CAWDGQGNRETQYF
TGTGCCTGGGATGGACAGGGGAACAGGGAGACCCAGTACTTC
>14|TRBD1|-|TRBV27|TRBJ2-7
CASSSTGGSYEQYF
TGTGCCAGCAGTTCGACAGGGGGTTCCTACGAGCAGTACTTC
>15|TRBD1|-|TRBV29-1|TRBJ2-1
CSVAGDRGRKNEQFF
TGCAGCGTTGCCGGGGACAGGGGGAGGAAAAATGAGCAGTTCTTC
>11|-|-|TRBV28|TRBJ1-2
CASSQGRGYTF
TGTGCCAGCAGTCAGGGTCGCGGCTACACCTTC
>16|-|-|TRBV5-8|TRBJ1-1
CASSFLLGSLNTEAFF
TGTGCCAGCAGCTTTCTCCTCGGTTCCTTGAACACTGAAGCTTTCTTT
>15|-|-|TRBV7-9|TRBJ2-1
CASSFEDSSYNEQFF
TGTGCCAGCAGCTTTGAGGACAGCTCCTACAATGAGCAGTTCTTC
>15|-|-|TRBV7-9|TRBJ1-2
CASSLAAIGGDGYTF
TGTGCCAGCAGCTTAGCGGCCATTGGAGGGGATGGCTACACCTTC
>15|-|-|TRBV2|TRBJ2-5
CASTEGVLVHETQYF
TGTGCCAGCACCGAAGGTGTACTAGTTCATGAGACCCAGTACTTC
>14|-|-|TRBV5-4|TRBJ1-6
CASTPGFDNSPLHF
TGTGCCAGCACCCCAGGTTTCGATAATTCACCCCTCCACTTT
>14|TRBD2|-|TRBV29-1|TRBJ2-1
CSVFIAGGGGEQFF
TGCAGCGTCTTTATAGCGGGAGGCGGGGGTGAGCAGTTCTTC
>16|-|-|TRBV4-1|TRBJ1-6
CASSQEPVQGYSPLHF
TGCGCCAGCAGCCAAGAACCTGTACAGGGATATTCACCCCTCCACTTT
>17|TRBD2|-|TRBV7-8|TRBJ2-7
CASSPLPRTSGNPEQYF
TGTGCCAGCAGCCCATTACCCCGGACTAGCGGGAATCCCGAGCAGTACTTC
>14|-|-|TRBV19|TRBJ1-2
CASTPRTPNYGYTF
TGTGCCAGTACCCCCCGGACACCTAACTATGGCTACACCTTC